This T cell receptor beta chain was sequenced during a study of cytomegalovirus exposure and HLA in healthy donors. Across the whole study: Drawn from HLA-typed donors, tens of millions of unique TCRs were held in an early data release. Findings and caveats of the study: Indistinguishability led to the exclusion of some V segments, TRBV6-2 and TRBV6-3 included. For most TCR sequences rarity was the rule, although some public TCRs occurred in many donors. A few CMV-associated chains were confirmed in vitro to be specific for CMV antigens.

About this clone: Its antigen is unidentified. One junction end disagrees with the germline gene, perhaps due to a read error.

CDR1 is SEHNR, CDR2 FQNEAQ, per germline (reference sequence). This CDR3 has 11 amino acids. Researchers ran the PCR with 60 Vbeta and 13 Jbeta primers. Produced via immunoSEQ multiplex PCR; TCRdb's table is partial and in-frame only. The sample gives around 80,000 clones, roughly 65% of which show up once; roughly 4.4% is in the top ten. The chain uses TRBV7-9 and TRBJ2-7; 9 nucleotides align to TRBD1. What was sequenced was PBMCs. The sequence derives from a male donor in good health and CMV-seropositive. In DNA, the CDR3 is TGTGCCAGCAGCCTAGCCGGGACAGGGATCTTC. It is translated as CASSLAGTGIF.